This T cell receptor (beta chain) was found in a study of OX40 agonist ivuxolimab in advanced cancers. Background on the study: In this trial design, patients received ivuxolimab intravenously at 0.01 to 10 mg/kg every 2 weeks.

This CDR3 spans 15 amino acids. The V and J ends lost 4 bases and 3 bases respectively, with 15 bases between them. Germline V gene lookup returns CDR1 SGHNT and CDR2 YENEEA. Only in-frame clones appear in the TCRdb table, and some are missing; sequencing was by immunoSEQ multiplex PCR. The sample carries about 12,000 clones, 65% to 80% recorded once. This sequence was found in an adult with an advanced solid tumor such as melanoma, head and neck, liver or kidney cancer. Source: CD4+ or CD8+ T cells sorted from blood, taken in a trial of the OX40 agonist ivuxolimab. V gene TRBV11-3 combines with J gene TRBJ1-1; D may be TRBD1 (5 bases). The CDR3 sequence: CASSSQGPYDTEAFF. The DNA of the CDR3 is TGTGCCAGCAGCTCCCAGGGTCCATACGACACTGAAGCTTTCTTT.